Presented here are 3 T cell receptor beta chains from one specimen sequenced in a study of shared clonotypes between healthy human individuals. Method: immunoSEQ multiplex PCR; TCRdb's copy keeps in-frame clones and lacks some. This table has 2 million to 3 million clones, 80% to 95% appearing once. The sequenced sample was naive CD4+ T cells from PBMCs. Subset indicated: CD45RA+ positively selected. These receptors were collected from a man aged 18 to 30 in good health. Some clones in this sample may be carry-over from other donors' samples.

V and J are TRBV5-1 and TRBJ2-1; 7 bases line up with TRBD1. Losses at the gene ends were 3 bases for V and 6 bases for J; bases not matched to a gene: 9. The germline V gene has CDR1 SGHRS and CDR2 YFSETQ. The CDR3 has 15 amino acids. The CDR3 nucleotides read TGCGCCAGCAGCTCCCGGGACAGCGTCGGCAATGAGCAGTTCTTC. This encodes CASSSRDSVGNEQFF.

In this sample, this clone turned up once. The rearrangement links TRBV5-1 to TRBJ1-3, with no clear D. The CDR3 length is 15 residues. The V end lost 1 base, the J end lost 4 bases, and 12 bases lay between the germline ends. Germline lookup yields CDR1 SGHRS and CDR2 YFSETQ. CDR3 nucleotides: TGCGCCAGCAGCTTGTCCGGGCCCGACGGAAACACCATATATTTT. Translation gives CASSLSGPDGNTIYF.

The V and J genes are TRBV28 and TRBJ2-1; 7 bases line up with TRBD2. CDR1 and CDR2 from the germline V gene are MDHEN and SYDVKM. CDR3 length equals 15 residues. V trimming: 10 bases; J trimming: 10 bases; junction bases outside the gene matches: 19. In DNA form, the CDR3 reads TGTGCCATCCTCGAGCGGCTAGCGGTCTTTTGCGAGCAGTTCTTC. Translation: CAILERLAVFCEQFF.